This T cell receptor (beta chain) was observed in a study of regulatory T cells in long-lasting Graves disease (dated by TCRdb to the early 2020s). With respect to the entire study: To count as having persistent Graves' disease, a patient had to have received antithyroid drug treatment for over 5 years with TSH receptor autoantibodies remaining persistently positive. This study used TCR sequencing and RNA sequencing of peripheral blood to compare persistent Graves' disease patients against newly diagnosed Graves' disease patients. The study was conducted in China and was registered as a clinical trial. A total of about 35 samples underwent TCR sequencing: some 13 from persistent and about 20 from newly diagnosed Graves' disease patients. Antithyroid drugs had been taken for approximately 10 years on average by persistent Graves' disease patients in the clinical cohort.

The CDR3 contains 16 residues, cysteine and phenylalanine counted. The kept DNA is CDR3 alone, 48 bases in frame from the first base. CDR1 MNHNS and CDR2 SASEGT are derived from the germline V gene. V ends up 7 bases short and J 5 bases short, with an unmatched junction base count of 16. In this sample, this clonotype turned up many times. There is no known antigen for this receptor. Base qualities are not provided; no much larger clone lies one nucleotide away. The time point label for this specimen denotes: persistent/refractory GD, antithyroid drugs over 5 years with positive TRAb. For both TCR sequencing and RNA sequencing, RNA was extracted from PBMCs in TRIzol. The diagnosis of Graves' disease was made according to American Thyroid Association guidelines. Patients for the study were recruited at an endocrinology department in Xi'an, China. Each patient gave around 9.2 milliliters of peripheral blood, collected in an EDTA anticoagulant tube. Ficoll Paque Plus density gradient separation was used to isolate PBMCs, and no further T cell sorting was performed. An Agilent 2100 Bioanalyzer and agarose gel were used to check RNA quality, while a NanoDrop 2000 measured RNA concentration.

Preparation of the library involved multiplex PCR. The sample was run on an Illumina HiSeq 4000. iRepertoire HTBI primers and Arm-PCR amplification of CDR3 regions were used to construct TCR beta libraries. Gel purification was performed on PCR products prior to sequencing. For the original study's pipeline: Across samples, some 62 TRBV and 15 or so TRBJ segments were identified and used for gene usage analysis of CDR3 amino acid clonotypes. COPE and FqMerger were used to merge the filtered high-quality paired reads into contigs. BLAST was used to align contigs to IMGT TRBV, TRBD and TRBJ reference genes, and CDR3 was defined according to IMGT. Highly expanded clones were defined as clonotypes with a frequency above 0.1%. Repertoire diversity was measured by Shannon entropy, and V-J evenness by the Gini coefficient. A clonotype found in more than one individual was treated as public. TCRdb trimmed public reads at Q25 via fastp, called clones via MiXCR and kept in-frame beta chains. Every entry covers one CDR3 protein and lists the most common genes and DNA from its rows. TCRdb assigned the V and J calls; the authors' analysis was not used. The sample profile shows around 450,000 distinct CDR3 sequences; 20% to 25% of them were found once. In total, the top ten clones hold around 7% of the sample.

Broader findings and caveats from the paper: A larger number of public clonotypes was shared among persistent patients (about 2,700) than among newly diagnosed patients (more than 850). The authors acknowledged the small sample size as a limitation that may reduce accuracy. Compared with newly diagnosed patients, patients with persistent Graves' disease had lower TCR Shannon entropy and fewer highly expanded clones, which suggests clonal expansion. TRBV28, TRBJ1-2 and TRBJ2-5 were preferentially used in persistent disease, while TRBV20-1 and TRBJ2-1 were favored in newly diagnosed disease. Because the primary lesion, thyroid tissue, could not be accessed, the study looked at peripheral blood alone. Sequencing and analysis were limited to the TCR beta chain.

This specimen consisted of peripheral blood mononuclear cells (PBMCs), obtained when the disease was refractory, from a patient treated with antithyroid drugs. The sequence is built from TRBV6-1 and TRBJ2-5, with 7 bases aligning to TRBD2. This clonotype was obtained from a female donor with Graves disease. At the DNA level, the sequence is TGTGCCAGCAACCCGATAGGACTAGAATCGTCGGAGACCCAGTACTTC. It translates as CASNPIGLESSETQYF.